Sequencing of this TCR beta chain was carried out in a study of a mutant IDH1 vaccine in newly diagnosed glioma. General study results and limits: Less than 95% of patients showed vaccine-induced immune responses across multiple MHC alleles.

Profiling relied on immunoSEQ multiplex PCR, and the TCRdb table lists in-frame clones only, not all of them. The sample has 45,000 to 50,000 clones, 88% seen once. As for this clone: Its matching antigen is unknown.

V lost 4 bases, J lost 7 bases, and 9 bases lay in between. The CDR3 is 12 amino acids. Germline assignment: CDR1 SGHTA and CDR2 FQGNSA. Time point given: week 35, safety follow-up. Doses consisted of 300 ug of mutant IDH1 20-mer peptide each, paired with topical imiquimod. Donors had new IDH1-mutant astrocytomas of WHO grade 3 or 4 (ATRX-lost). The sample here was PBMCs, taken from a glioma patient whose treatment included an IDH1 peptide vaccine. The source is a woman aged 40 to 55 with glioma. The chain links TRBV7-2 to TRBJ2-3, with D unresolved. Written as DNA, the CDR3 is TGTGCCAGCAGCTCAGGATCGAATACGCAGTATTTT. Amino acid sequence: CASSSGSNTQYF.